The source of this T cell receptor beta chain is a study of T cell responses to AZD1222 COVID-19 vaccine. Trimming removed 7 bases from V and 8 bases from J; junction bases left unmatched: 12. Germline V gene lookup returns CDR1 SQVTM and CDR2 ANQGSEA. The CDR3 loop spans 14 amino acids. Repertoires were generated with immunoSEQ multiplex PCR, while TCRdb's copy carries only in-frame clones and drops some. Of about 140,000 clones in the sample, around 90% were seen once. To note about this clone: Its antigen remains unknown.

Findings and limits, study-wide: Only a handful of AZD1222 recipients, more than five in all, had baseline seropositivity. Targeting of unmutated variant regions was reportedly seen in nearly half of spike-specific TCRs. The peak T cell response came first, and repertoires were sampled only after it. It should be noted that donors were predominantly white British and more often female, and clonal diversity was possibly underestimated.

The TCR sequence derives from an adult in good health. The J gene is TRBJ2-1, the V gene TRBV29-1; 9 bases agree with TRBD1. The sample in question was peripheral blood, obtained on day 0 of AZD1222 vaccination. CDR3 nucleotides: TGCAGCGGACGGGACAGGGTTGCTGGGGATGAGCAGTTCTTC. It codes for CSGRDRVAGDEQFF.